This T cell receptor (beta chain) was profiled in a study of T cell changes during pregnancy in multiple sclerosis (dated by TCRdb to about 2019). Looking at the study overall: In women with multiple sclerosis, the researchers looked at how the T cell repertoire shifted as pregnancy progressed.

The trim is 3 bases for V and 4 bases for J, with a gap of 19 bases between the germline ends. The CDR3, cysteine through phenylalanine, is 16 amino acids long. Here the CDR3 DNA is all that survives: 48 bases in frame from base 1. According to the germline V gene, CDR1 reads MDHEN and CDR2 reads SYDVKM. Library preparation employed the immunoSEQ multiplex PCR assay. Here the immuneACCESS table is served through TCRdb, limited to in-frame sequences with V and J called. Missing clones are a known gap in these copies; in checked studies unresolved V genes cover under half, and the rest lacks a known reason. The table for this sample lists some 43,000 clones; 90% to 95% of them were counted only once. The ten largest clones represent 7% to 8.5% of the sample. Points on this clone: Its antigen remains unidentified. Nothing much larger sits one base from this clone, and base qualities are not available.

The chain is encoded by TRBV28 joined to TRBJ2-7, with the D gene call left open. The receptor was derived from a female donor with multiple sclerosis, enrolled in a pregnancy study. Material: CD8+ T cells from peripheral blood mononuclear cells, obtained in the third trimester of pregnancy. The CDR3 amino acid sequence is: CASSLTGPHFSYEQYF. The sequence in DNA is TGTGCCAGCAGTTTGACGGGTCCCCACTTCTCTTACGAGCAGTACTTC.